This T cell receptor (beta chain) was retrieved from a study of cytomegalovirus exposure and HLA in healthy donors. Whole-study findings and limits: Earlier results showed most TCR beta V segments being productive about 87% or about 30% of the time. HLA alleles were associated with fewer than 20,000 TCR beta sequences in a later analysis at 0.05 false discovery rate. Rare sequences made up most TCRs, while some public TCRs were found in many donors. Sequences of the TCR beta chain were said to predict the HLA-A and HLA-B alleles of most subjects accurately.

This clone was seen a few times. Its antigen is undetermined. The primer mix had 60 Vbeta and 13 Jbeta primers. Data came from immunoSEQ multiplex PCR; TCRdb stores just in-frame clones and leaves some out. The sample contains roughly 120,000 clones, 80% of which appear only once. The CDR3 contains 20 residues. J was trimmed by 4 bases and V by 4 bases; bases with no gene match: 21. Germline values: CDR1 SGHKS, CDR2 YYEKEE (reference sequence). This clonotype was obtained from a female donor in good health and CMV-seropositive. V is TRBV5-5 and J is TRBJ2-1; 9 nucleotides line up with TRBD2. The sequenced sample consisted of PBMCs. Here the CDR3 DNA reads TGTGCCAGCAGCCCTCATGGGGCGGGGGGGCCCTTCCGAGATTACAATGAGCAGTTCTTC. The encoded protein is CASSPHGAGGPFRDYNEQFF.